One sample yielded the 15 T cell receptor beta chains listed below, sequenced in a study of blood T cells in healthy people across ages. With a J-beta primer mix and a sample-barcoded 5' primer, a second PCR ran about 7 to 12 cycles. MiXCR, run by TCRdb on the 5' RACE reads, gives a single entry per CDR3 protein. This table holds around 800,000 distinct CDR3 sequences, under 45% found once. Sample: blood. The receptors come from a man aged 55-75 years in good health.

The CDR3 bases are TGTGCCAGCAGTGCCCGCCCCGCAACTAATGAAAAACTGTTTTTT. It codes for CASSARPATNEKLFF. The V gene is TRBV2, the J gene TRBJ1-4; D remains unclear. V was shortened by 4 bases and J by 0 bases, with 9 bases between the two germline ends. The germline gives CDR1 SNHLY, CDR2 FYNNEI. The CDR3 runs to 15 residues.

This clonotype was detected a few times. The V and J genes are TRBV7-2 and TRBJ2-7; a weak D match, TRBD1 (7 bases). The DNA end favors TRBJ2-5, so the J call may be wrong. Germline V CDR1 and CDR2: SGHTA, FQGNSA. This CDR3 is 15 amino acids long. CDR3 coding DNA: TGTGCCAGCAGCCCCCCTTCAGGGGGGCGGGAGACCCAGTACTTC. Its translation is CASSPPSGGRETQYF.

This clonotype was recorded once. The rearrangement uses TRBV4-1 and TRBJ1-5, with D hard to call. The germline V gene has CDR1 MGHRA and CDR2 YSYEKL. CDR3 length: 15 amino acids. With 0 bases removed from V and 2 bases from J, the gap between germline ends came to 8 bases. The CDR3 DNA follows: TGCGCCAGCAGCCAAGATCTACCAGGCAATCAGCCCCAGCATTTT. It encodes CASSQDLPGNQPQHF.

The CDR3 DNA reads as TGTGCCAGCTCACTTGCCGGGACAGGGGAATACGAGCAGTACTTC. It encodes CASSLAGTGEYEQYF. V gene TRBV18 combines with J gene TRBJ2-7, with 10 bases that match TRBD1. The junction had 7 bases not matched to a gene; V was cut back by 4 bases and J by 4 bases. This CDR3 region has 15 residues. CDR1 KGHSH and CDR2 LQKENI come from the germline V gene.

The chain combines TRBV20-1 with TRBJ2-4; 7 bases line up with TRBD2. Judging by the DNA end, TRBJ2-5 fits better; the J call may be wrong. This CDR3 has 12 amino acids. Germline values: CDR1 DFQATT, CDR2 SNEGSKA (reference sequence). This chain's CDR3 is CSARRGVETQYF. The CDR3 DNA reads TGCAGTGCGCGACGGGGGGTAGAGACCCAGTACTTC.

This clonotype has just a few counts. The V call is TRBV7-2, the J call TRBJ2-5; TRBD2 matches at 8 bases. This CDR3 has 19 residues. Germline V gene lookup returns CDR1 SGHTA and CDR2 FQGNSA. V shed 3 bases and J 2 bases; nucleotides not matched to a gene: 17. CDR3 in amino acids: CASSFRGHLIAGIQETQYF. The DNA of the CDR3 is TGTGCCAGCAGCTTCCGGGGGCATTTGATAGCGGGAATACAAGAGACCCAGTACTTC.

The chain joins TRBV6-2 or TRBV6-3 to TRBJ1-5; D not certain. The V gene lost 4 bases and the J gene lost 6 bases, with 7 bases spanning the gap. The CDR3 consists of 12 residues. CDR1 is MNHEY, CDR2 SVGEGT, per germline. In nucleotides, the CDR3 is TGTGCCAGCAGTTTTCCCCCTCAGCCCCAGCATTTT. Its translation is CASSFPPQPQHF.

At least ten counts were recorded for this clonotype. The chain uses TRBV28 and TRBJ2-7, with a tentative D call TRBD1 (5 bases). CDR1 and CDR2 from the germline V gene are MDHEN and SYDVKM. There are 14 residues in the CDR3. Trimming took off 6 bases at V and 4 bases at J, with 16 bases between the two ends. CDR3: CASSPPDRTYEQYF. CDR3 DNA: TGTGCCAGCAGCCCTCCTGACAGAACATACGAGCAGTACTTC.

This clonotype was seen repeatedly, ten times or more. Written as DNA, the CDR3 is TGTGCCAGCAGCTCCATCTATGGCTACACCTTC. This encodes CASSSIYGYTF. The chain has TRBV5-6 and TRBJ1-2; unclear D gene. The V and J ends lost 3 bases and 4 bases respectively, with 4 bases between them. CDR3 length equals 11 residues. The germline V gene encodes CDR1 SGHDT and CDR2 YYEEEE.

The chain recombines TRBV6-5 with TRBJ2-3; TRBD2 is a possible D gene (5 bases). There are 16 residues in the CDR3. CDR1 is MNHEY, CDR2 SVGAGI, per germline. Trimming took off 8 bases at V and 0 bases at J, with 18 bases between the two ends. CDR3 sequence (DNA): TGTGCCAGCTTGTCGTCTCTCGGGGTGAGCACAGATACGCAGTATTTT. This sequence encodes CASLSSLGVSTDTQYF.

This rearrangement joins TRBV18 to TRBJ2-7; 8 nucleotides align to TRBD1. V shed 4 bases, J shed 4 bases, and the junction held 6 bases outside the gene matches. Germline values: CDR1 KGHSH, CDR2 LQKENI. The CDR3 length is 14 residues. The CDR3: CASSLNQGAYEQYF. CDR3 nucleotides: TGTGCCAGCTCACTTAACCAGGGGGCTTACGAGCAGTACTTC.

This clonotype was observed a few times. V and J are TRBV19 and TRBJ2-7, with D perhaps matching TRBD1 (7 bases). This CDR3 has 13 amino acids. V was clipped by 4 bases and J by 7 bases, with 14 bases between them. The germline V gene has CDR1 LNHDA and CDR2 SQIVND (reference sequence). CDR3 region: CASSTGQAGEQYF. The CDR3 nucleotides read TGTGCCAGTAGTACCGGACAGGCGGGGGAGCAGTACTTC.

This clonotype was seen just once. The CDR3 region has the DNA TGCAGTGCTAGAGATCTGGGACCTCAGTTAGGGCAGTACTTC. Translation: CSARDLGPQLGQYF. The chain carries TRBV20-1 and TRBJ2-4; D may be TRBD1 or TRBD2 (5 bases each). This CDR3 has 14 amino acids. In germline, CDR1 is DFQATT, CDR2 SNEGSKA (reference sequence). The V end was cut by 0 bases, the J end by 13 bases, with 19 bases between.

The chain combines TRBV20-1 with TRBJ2-1, with D perhaps matching TRBD1 (5 bases). TRBJ2-7 explains the end of the DNA better; the J call may be wrong. Germline V CDR1 and CDR2: DFQATT, SNEGSKA (reference sequence). CDR3 length: 14 residues. CDR3 in amino acids: CSARSRASYNEQYF. The DNA of the CDR3 is TGCAGTGCTAGATCCAGGGCCTCCTACAATGAGCAGTACTTC.

This clonotype was seen a few times. The V call is TRBV24-1, the J call TRBJ2-3; 7 bases align to TRBD1. The junction had 7 bases not matched to a gene; V was cut back by 3 bases and J by 2 bases. CDR1 and CDR2 from the germline V gene are KGHDR and SFDVKD. The CDR3 spans 16 residues. The CDR3 bases are TGTGCCACCAGTGATAACCGGGACAGACACACAGATACGCAGTATTTT. Its protein product is CATSDNRDRHTDTQYF.